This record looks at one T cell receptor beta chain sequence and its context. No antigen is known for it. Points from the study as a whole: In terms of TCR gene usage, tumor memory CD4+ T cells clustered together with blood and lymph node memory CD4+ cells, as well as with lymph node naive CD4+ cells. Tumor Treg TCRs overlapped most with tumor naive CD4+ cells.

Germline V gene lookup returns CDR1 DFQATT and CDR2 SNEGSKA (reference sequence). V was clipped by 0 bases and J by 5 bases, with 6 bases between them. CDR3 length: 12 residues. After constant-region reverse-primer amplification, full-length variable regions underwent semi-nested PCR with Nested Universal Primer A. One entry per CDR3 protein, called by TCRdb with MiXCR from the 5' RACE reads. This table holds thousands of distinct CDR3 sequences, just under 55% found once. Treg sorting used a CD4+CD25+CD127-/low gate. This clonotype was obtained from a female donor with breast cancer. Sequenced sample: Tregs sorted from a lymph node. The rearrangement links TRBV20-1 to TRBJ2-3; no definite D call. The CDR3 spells CSARDFGDTQYF. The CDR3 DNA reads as TGCAGTGCTAGAGATTTTGGAGATACGCAGTATTTT.